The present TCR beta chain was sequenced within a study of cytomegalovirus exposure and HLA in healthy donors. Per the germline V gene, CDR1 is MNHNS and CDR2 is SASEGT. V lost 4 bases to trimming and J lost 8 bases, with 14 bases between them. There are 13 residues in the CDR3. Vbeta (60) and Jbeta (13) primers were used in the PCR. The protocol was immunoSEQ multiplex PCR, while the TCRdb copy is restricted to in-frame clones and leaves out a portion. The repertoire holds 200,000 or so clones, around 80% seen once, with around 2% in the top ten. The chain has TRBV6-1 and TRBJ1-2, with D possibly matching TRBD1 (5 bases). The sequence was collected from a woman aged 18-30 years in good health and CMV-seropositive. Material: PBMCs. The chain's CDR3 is CASSATGAGGYTF. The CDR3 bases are TGTGCCAGCAGTGCCACCGGGGCGGGGGGCTACACCTTC.